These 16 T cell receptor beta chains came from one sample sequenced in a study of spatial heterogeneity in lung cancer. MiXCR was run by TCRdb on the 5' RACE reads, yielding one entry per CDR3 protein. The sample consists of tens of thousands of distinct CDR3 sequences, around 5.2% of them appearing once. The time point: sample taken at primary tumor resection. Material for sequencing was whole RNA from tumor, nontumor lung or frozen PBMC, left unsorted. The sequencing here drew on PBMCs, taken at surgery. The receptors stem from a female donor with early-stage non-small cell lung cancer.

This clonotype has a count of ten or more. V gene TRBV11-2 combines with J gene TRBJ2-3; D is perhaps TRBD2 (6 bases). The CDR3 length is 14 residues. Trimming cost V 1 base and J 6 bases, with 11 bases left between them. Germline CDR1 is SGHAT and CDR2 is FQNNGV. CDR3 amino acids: CASSLGGGVDTQYF. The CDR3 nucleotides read TGTGCCAGCAGCTTAGGAGGAGGGGTGGATACGCAGTATTTT.

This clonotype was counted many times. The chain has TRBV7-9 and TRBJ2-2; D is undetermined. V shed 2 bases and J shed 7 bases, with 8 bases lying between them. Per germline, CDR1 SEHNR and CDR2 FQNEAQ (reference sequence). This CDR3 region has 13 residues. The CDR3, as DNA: TGTGCCAGCAGCTTATACACGAACGGGGAGCTGTTTTTT. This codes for CASSLYTNGELFF.

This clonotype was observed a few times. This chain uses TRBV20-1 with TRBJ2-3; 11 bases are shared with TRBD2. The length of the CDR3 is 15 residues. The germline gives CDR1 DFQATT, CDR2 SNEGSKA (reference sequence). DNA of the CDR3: TGCAGCTGTGGAGTAGCGGGAGGGCCCACAGATACGCAGTATTTT. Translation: CSCGVAGGPTDTQYF.

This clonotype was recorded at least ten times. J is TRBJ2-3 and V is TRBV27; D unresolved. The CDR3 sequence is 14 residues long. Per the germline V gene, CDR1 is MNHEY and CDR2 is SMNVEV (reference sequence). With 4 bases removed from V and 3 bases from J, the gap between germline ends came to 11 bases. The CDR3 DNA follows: TGTGCCAGCAGTTCTGGGGTTTTTACAGATACGCAGTATTTT. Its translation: CASSSGVFTDTQYF.

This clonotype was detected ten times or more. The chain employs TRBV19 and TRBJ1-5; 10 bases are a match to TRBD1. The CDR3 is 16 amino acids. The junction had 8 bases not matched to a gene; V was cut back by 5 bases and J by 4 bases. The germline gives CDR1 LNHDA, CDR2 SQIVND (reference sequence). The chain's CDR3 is CASSPGTGAINQPQHF. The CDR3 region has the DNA TGTGCCAGTAGTCCAGGGACAGGGGCGATTAATCAGCCCCAGCATTTT.

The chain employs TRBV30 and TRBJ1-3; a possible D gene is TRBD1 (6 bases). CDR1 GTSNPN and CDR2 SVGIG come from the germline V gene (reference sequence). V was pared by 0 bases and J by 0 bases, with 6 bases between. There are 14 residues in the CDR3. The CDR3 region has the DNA TGTGCCTGGAGTGTACAGGGCTCTGGAAACACCATATATTTT. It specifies CAWSVQGSGNTIYF. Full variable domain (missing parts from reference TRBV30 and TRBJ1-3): SQTIHQWPATLVQPVGSPLSLECTVEGTSNPNLYWYRQAAGRGLQLLFYSVGIGQISSEVPQNLSASRPQDRQFILSSKKLLLSDSGFYLCAWSVQGSGNTIYFGEGSWLTVV.

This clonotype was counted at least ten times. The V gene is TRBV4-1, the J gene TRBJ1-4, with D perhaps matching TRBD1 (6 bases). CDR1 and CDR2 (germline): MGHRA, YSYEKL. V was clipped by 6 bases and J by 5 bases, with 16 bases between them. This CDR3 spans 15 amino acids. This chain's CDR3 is CASSRTTGFNEKLFF. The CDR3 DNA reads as TGCGCCAGCAGTCGTACTACAGGGTTCAATGAAAAACTGTTTTTT.

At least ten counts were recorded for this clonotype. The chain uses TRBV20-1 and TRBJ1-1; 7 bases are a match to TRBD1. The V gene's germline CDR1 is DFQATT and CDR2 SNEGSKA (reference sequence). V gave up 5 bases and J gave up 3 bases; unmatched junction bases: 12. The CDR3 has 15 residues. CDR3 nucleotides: TGCAGTGCTCCCAGAGAGGGGGCGGGAGACACTGAAGCTTTCTTT. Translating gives CSAPREGAGDTEAFF.

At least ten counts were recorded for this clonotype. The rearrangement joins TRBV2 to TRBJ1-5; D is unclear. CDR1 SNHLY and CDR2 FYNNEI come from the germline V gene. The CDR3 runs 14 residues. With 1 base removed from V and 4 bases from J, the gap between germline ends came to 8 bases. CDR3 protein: CASSEGVGNQPQHF. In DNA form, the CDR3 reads TGTGCCAGCAGTGAAGGGGTGGGGAATCAGCCCCAGCATTTT.

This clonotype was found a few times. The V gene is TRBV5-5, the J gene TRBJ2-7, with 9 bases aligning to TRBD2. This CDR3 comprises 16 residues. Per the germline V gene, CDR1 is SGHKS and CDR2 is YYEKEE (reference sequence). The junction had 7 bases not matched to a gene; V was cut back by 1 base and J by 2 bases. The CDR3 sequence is CASSLYSSGVTYEQYF. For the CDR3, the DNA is TGTGCCAGCAGCTTGTATTCTAGCGGGGTAACCTACGAGCAGTACTTC.

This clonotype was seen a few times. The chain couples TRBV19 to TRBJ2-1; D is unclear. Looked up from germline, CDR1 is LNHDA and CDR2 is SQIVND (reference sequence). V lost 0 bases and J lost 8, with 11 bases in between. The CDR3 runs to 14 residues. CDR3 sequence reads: CASSIEADAHEQFF. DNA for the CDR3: TGTGCCAGTAGTATAGAGGCAGATGCTCATGAGCAGTTCTTC.

CDR3 nucleotides: TGTGCCAGCAGGACTAGCGGGGGGTACAATGAGCAGTTCTTC. Amino acids: CASRTSGGYNEQFF. The chain combines TRBV6-1 with TRBJ2-1; TRBD2 agrees at 13 bases. The CDR3 is 14 amino acids. Germline V gene data show CDR1 as MNHNS and CDR2 as SASEGT. The V gene end was trimmed by 6 bases and the J gene end by 4 bases; junction bases not matched to a gene: 0.

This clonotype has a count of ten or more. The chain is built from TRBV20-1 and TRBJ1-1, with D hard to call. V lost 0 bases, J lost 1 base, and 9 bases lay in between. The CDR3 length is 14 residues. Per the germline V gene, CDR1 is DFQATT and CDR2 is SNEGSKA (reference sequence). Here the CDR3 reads CSAREVGGNTEAFF. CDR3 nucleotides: TGCAGTGCTAGAGAAGTGGGCGGGAACACTGAAGCTTTCTTT.

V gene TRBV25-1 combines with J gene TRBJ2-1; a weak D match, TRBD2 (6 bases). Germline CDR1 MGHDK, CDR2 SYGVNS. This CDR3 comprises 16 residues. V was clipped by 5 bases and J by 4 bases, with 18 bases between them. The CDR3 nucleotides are TGTGCCAGCAGTATTTGGAGGGGCTTATCATACAATGAGCAGTTCTTC. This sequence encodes CASSIWRGLSYNEQFF. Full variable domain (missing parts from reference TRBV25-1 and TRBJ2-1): EADIYQTPRYLVIGTGKKITLECSQTMGHDKMYWYQQDPGMELHLIHYSYGVNSTEKGDLSSESTVSRIRTEHFPLTLESARPSHTSQYLCASSIWRGLSYNEQFFGPGTRLTVL.

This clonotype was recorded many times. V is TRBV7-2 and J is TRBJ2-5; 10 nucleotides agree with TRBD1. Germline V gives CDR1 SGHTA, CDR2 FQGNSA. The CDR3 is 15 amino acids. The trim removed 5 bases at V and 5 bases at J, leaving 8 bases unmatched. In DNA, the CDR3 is TGTGCCAGCAGCCGGGACAGGGGAGGTGGGGAGACCCAGTACTTC. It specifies CASSRDRGGGETQYF.

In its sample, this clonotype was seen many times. For the CDR3, the DNA is TGTGCCAGCAGTCCCCACGTAGCCAACGTCCTGACTTTC. Its translation: CASSPHVANVLTF. The J gene is TRBJ2-6, the V gene TRBV28; D remains ambiguous. Germline V CDR1 and CDR2: MDHEN, SYDVKM. V dropped 5 bases and J dropped 7 bases, with 9 bases sitting between them. The length of the CDR3 is 13 residues.